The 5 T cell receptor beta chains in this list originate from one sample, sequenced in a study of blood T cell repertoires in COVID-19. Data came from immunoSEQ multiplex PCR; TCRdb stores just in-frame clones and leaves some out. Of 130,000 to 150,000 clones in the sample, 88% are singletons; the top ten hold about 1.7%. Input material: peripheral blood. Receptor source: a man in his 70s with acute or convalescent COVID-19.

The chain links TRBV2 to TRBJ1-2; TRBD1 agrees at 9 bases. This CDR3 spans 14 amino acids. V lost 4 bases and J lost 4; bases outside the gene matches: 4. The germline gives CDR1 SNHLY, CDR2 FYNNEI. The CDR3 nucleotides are TGTGCCAGCAGTGGACAGGGGGGCGGCTATGGCTACACCTTC. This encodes CASSGQGGGYGYTF.

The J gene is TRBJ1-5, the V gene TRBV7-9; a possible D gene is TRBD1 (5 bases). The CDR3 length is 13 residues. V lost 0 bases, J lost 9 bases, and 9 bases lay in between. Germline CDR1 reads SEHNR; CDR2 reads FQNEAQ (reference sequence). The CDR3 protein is CASSLAGGGPQHF. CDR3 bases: TGTGCCAGCAGCTTAGCTGGGGGGGGGCCCCAGCATTTT.

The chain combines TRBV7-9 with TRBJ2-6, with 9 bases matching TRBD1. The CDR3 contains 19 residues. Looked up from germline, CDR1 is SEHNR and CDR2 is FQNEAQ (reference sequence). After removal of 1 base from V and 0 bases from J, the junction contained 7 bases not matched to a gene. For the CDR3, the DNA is TGTGCCAGCAGCTTAGGGGACAGGGAGAGTTTCTCTGGGGCCAACGTCCTGACTTTC. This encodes CASSLGDRESFSGANVLTF.

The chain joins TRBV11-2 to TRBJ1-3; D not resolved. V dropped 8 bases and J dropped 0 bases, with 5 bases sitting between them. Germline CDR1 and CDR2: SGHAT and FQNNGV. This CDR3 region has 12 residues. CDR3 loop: CASSFSGNTIYF. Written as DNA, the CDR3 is TGTGCCAGCTCCTTCTCTGGAAACACCATATATTTT.

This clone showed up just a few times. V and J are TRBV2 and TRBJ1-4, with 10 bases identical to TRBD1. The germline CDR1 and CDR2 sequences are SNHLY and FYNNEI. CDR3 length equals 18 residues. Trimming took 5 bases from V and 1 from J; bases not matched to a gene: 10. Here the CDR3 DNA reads TGTGCCAGCAGTAGCCGGGACAGGGGTATCCTAACTAATGAAAAACTGTTTTTT. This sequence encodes CASSSRDRGILTNEKLFF.